Listed here is a single T cell receptor beta chain. Its target is not known. The data are from a study of post-analysis software for immune sequencing data. Study-wide background: Patients had relapsing-remitting, secondary progressive or progressive-relapsing multiple sclerosis; some lacked subtype.

Study outcomes and limitations: TRBV segments more frequent in patients than in controls numbered roughly 5 and included TRBV5-6, TRBV5-1 and TRBV20-1. Diversity measured as normalized Chao1 was significantly lower in multiple sclerosis patients than in controls.

The CDR3 covers 20 residues. Germline V gene lookup returns CDR1 KGHDR and CDR2 SFDVKD. V lost 3 bases to trimming and J lost 0 bases; unmatched junction nucleotides: 14. Incorporated into the TCR beta cDNA libraries were unique molecular identifiers, which served to reduce PCR and sequencing biases. TCRdb analysed the PCR reads with MiXCR anew, one entry per CDR3 protein. The sample lists 740,000 or so distinct CDR3 sequences; approximately 53% were seen once. The chain couples TRBV24-1 to TRBJ2-7; 12 nucleotides line up with TRBD2. Sequences were obtained from blood. The receptor's source is a girl between 10 and 17 years old with multiple sclerosis. CDR3 amino acids: CATSDPRMTSGGHSSYEQYF. CDR3 sequence (DNA): TGTGCCACCAGTGATCCCCGTATGACTAGCGGGGGCCACAGCTCCTACGAGCAGTACTTC.